Included here is one T cell receptor (beta chain) sequence, with context. What it binds is unknown. Its ends do not fully match the called genes, so a read error is possible. These data are taken from a study of ipilimumab plus nivolumab after autologous stem cell transplantation. Study-level points and caveats: Authors suggest TCR repertoire, Treg phenotype and gut microbiota support further study.

The CDR3 consists of 11 residues. Per the germline V gene, CDR1 is DFQATT and CDR2 is SNEGSKA (reference sequence). Profiling relied on immunoSEQ multiplex PCR, and the TCRdb table lists in-frame clones only, not all of them. The sample yields about 13,000 clones, roughly 72% seen once. The source material was PBMCs, sampled in a trial of ipilimumab plus nivolumab as post-transplant consolidation. This chain uses TRBV20-1 with TRBJ1-1; D is uncertain. The receptor was derived from a male donor with diffuse large B-cell lymphoma. The CDR3 coding sequence is TGCAGTGCTAGAGTGAAAACTGAAGCTTTCTTT. This encodes CSARVKTEAFF.